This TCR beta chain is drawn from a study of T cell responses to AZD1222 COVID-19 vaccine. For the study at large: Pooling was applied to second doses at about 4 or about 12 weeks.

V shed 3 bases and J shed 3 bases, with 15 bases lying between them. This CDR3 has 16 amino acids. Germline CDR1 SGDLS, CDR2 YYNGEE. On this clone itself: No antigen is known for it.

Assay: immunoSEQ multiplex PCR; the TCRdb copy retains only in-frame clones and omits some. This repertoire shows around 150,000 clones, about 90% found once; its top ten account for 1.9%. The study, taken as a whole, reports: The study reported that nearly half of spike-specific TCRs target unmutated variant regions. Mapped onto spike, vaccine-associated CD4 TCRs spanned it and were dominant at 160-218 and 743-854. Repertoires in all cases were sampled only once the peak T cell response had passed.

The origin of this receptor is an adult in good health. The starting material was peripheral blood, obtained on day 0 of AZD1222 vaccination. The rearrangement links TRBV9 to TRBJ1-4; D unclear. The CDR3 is CASSGRLGVANEKLFF. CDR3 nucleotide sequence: TGTGCCAGCAGCGGCCGCCTAGGAGTAGCTAATGAAAAACTGTTTTTT.